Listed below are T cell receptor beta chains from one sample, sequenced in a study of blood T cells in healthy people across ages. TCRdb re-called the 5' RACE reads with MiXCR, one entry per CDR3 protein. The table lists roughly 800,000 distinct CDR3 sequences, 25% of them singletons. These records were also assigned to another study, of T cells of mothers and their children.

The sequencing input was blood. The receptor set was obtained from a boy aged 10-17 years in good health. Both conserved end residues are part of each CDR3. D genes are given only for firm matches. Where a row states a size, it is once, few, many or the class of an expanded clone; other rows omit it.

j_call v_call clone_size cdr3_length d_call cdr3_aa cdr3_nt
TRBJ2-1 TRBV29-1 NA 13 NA CSVDGWRDNEQFF TGCAGCGTTGATGGGTGGAGGGACAATGAGCAGTTCTTC
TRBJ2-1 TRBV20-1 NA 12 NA CSARGGNNEQFF TGCAGTGCTAGAGGGGGGAACAATGAGCAGTTCTTC
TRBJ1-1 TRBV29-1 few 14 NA CSVERRGGNTEAFF TGCAGCGTGGAACGACGGGGGGGGAACACTGAAGCTTTCTTT
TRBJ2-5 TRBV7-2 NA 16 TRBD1 CASSLARDRGWETQYF TGTGCCAGCAGCTTAGCGCGGGACAGGGGATGGGAGACCCAGTACTTC
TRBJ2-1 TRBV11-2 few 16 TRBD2 CASSLVLAGALSGQFF TGTGCCAGCAGCTTAGTACTAGCGGGGGCCCTTAGCGGGCAGTTCTTC
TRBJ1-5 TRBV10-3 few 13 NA CAIRAMDNQPQHF TGTGCCATCAGGGCGATGGACAATCAGCCCCAGCATTTT
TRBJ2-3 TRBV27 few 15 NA CASSPGLTLTDTQYF TGTGCCAGCAGTCCGGGACTCACTCTGACAGATACGCAGTATTTT
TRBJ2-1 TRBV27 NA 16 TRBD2 CASSPRGLGPYNEQFF TGTGCCAGCAGTCCCCGAGGACTAGGTCCCTACAATGAGCAGTTCTTC
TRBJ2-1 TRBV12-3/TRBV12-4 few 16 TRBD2 CASTPGLAGSGDEQFF TGTGCCAGCACCCCGGGACTAGCGGGTTCTGGGGATGAGCAGTTCTTC
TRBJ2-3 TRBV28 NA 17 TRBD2 CASSSGLALTSTDTQYF TGTGCCAGCAGTTCGGGACTAGCGTTAACTAGCACAGATACGCAGTATTTT
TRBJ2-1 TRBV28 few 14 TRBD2 CASSQGLVGNEQFF TGTGCCAGCAGTCAGGGACTAGTTGGGAATGAGCAGTTCTTC
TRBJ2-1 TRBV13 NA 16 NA CASSFYSNHRNNEQFF TGTGCCAGCAGCTTCTACAGTAACCATAGAAACAATGAGCAGTTCTTC
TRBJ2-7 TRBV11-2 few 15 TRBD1 CASSLVPGQGHEQYF TGTGCCAGCAGCTTAGTCCCGGGACAGGGCCACGAGCAGTACTTC
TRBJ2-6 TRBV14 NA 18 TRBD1 CASSHSGTGLFGANVLTF TGTGCCAGCAGCCACTCCGGGACAGGGTTGTTCGGGGCCAACGTCCTGACTTTC
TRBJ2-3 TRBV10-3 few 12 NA CAISINTDTQYF TGTGCCATCAGCATAAACACAGATACGCAGTATTTT
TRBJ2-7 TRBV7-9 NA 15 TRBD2 CASSSGIAGSYEQYF TGTGCCAGCAGCTCCGGTATAGCGGGGTCCTACGAGCAGTACTTC
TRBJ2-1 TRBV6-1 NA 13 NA CASTAREGGEQFF TGTGCCAGCACGGCGCGGGAAGGCGGTGAGCAGTTCTTC
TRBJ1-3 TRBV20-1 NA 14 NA CSAREAGLGNTIYF TGCAGTGCTAGAGAGGCGGGTTTGGGAAACACCATATATTTT
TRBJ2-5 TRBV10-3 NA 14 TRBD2 CAISPAAGQETQYF TGTGCCATCAGCCCCGCAGCGGGGCAAGAGACCCAGTACTTC
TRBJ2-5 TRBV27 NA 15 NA CASSSRTATQETQYF TGTGCCAGCAGTTCCAGGACAGCTACCCAAGAGACCCAGTACTTC
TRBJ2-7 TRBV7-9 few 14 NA CASSSVVTYYEQYF TGTGCCAGCAGCTCGGTGGTGACGTACTACGAGCAGTACTTC
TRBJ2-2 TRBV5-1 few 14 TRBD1 CASSYRGGAGELFF TGCGCCAGCAGCTACAGGGGCGGCGCCGGGGAGCTGTTTTTT
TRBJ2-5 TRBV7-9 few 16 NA CASSLLRDRDYGTQYF TGTGCCAGCAGCCTTTTAAGGGACCGAGATTACGGGACCCAGTACTTC
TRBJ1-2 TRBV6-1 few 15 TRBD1 CASSARGQGVSGYTF TGTGCCAGCAGTGCCAGGGGACAGGGAGTTTCTGGCTACACCTTC
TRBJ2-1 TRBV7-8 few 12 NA CASSAFQGSQFF TGTGCCAGCAGCGCCTTTCAGGGGTCCCAGTTCTTC
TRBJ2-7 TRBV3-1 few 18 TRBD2 CASSPGTSGRILSYEQYF TGTGCCAGCAGCCCCGGGACTAGCGGGCGGATTCTTTCCTACGAGCAGTACTTC
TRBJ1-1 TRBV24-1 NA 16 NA CATSESVIQGWTEAFF TGTGCCACCAGTGAATCGGTAATACAGGGTTGGACTGAAGCTTTCTTT
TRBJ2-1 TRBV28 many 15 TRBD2 CASSSPGLADNEQFF TGTGCCAGCAGTTCGCCGGGACTAGCGGACAATGAGCAGTTCTTC
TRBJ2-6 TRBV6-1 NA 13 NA CAEGDSGANVLTF TGTGCCGAGGGGGATTCTGGGGCCAACGTCCTGACTTTC
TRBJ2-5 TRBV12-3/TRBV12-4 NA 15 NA CASGFTQGAGETQYF TGTGCCAGCGGGTTTACACAGGGAGCGGGGGAGACCCAGTACTTC
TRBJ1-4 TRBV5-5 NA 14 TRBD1 CASSRGTGSEKLFF TGTGCCAGCAGCCGCGGGACAGGGTCTGAAAAACTGTTTTTT
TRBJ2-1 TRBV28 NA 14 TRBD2 CASSYPGLVDEQFF TGTGCCAGCAGCTACCCGGGACTAGTCGATGAGCAGTTCTTC
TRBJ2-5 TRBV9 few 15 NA CASSVDPGYQETQYF TGTGCCAGCAGCGTAGATCCGGGGTACCAAGAGACCCAGTACTTC
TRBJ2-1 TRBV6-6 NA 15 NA CASSYGLATYNEQFF TGTGCCAGCAGCTACGGGCTAGCGACCTACAATGAGCAGTTCTTC
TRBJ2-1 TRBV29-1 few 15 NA CSVDLAASSYNEQFF TGCAGCGTTGATTTGGCGGCGAGCTCCTACAATGAGCAGTTCTTC
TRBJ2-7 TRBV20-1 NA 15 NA CSAIPRTLFSYEQYF TGCAGTGCTATACCGAGGACCCTTTTCTCCTACGAGCAGTACTTC
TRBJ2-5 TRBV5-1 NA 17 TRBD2 CASSSETSGRDQETQYF TGCGCCAGCAGCTCGGAGACTAGCGGGAGGGACCAAGAGACCCAGTACTTC
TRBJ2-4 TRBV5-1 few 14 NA CASTWAVAKNIQYF TGCGCCAGCACCTGGGCTGTTGCCAAAAACATTCAGTACTTC
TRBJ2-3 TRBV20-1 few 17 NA CSARASDGKGRLGTQYF TGCAGTGCTAGAGCGAGCGACGGAAAGGGGCGCTTAGGTACGCAGTATTTT
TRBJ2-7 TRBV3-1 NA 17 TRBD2 CASSPAPPGLVSYEQYF TGTGCCAGCAGCCCAGCACCACCGGGACTAGTTTCCTACGAGCAGTACTTC
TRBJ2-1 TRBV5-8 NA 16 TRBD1 CASSLTVISGGNEQFF TGTGCCAGCAGCTTGACAGTCATCTCAGGGGGCAATGAGCAGTTCTTC
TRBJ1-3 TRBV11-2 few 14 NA CASRKQGSGNTIYF TGTGCCAGCAGGAAACAGGGCTCTGGAAACACCATATATTTT
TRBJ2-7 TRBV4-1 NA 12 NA CASSHPLGEQYF TGCGCCAGCAGCCACCCCCTAGGCGAGCAGTACTTC
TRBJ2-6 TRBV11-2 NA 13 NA CASSQFGANVLTF TGTGCCAGCAGCCAATTTGGGGCCAACGTCCTGACTTTC
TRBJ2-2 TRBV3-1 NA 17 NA CASSQDARDPGTGELFF TGTGCCAGCAGCCAAGACGCCCGGGACCCCGGGACCGGGGAGCTGTTTTTT
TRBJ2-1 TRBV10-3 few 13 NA CAISESEPETQHF TGTGCCATCAGTGAGTCCGAGCCAGAGACCCAGCACTTC
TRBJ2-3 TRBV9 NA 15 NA CASSVEWGGTDTQYF TGTGCCAGCAGCGTAGAATGGGGAGGCACAGATACGCAGTATTTT
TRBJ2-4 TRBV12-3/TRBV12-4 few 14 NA CASSKSRDPDIQYF TGTGCCAGCAGTAAGTCCAGAGACCCCGACATTCAGTACTTC
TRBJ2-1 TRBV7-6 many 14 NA CASSLVETTNEQFF TGTGCCAGCAGCTTAGTGGAGACTACAAATGAGCAGTTCTTC
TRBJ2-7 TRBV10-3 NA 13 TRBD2 CASGAGGNYEQYF TGTGCCTCGGGAGCGGGAGGCAACTACGAGCAGTACTTC
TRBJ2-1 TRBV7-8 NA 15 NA CASSFTPEGYNEQFF TGTGCCAGCAGCTTTACCCCTGAGGGCTACAATGAGCAGTTCTTC
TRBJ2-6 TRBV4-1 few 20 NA CASSQPIQGHKERGANVLTF TGCGCCAGCAGCCAACCGATCCAGGGACACAAGGAGCGGGGGGCCAACGTCCTGACTTTC
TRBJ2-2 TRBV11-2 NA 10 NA CASSRGELFF TGTGCCAGCAGCCGTGGGGAGCTGTTTTTT
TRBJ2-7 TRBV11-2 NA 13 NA CASSLVFTYEQYF TGTGCCAGCAGCTTAGTCTTCACCTACGAGCAGTACTTC
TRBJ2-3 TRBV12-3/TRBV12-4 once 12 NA CASRARADAQYF TGTGCCAGCAGAGCCCGCGCAGATGCGCAGTATTTT
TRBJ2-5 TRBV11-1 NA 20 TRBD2 CASSHPRRLAGAHSQETQYF TGTGCCAGCAGTCACCCCCGGCGGCTAGCGGGGGCGCATTCCCAAGAGACCCAGTACTTC
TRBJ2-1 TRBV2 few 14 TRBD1 CASSAVGQLNEQFF TGCGCCAGCAGTGCAGTGGGACAGTTGAATGAGCAGTTCTTC
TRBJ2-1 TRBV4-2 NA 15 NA CASSQGRVEYNEQFF TGTGCCAGCAGCCAAGGACGAGTGGAGTACAATGAGCAGTTCTTC
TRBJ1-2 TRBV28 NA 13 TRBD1 CASSDRLNYGYTF TGTGCCAGCTCGGACAGGCTGAACTATGGCTACACCTTC